Listed below are T cell receptor beta chains from one sample, sequenced in a study of blood T cell repertoires in COVID-19. Profiled with immunoSEQ multiplex PCR; TCRdb holds only in-frame clones, not every one. The sample contains over 150,000 clones, 80% to 85% of which appear only once. The sequencing sample was made of peripheral blood. The source is a middle-aged woman with COVID-19, enrolled during active disease. Both conserved end residues are part of each CDR3. D genes are given only for firm matches. Size tells how often a clone was seen (once, few, many) or the class of an expanded clone, and some rows leave it out.

>-|TRBV18|TRBJ2-3|-
CASSPKTSSTDTQYF
TGTGCCAGCTCACCAAAAACTTCTAGCACAGATACGCAGTATTTT
>-|TRBV6-5|TRBJ1-1|-
CASSSGGERAFF
TGTGCCAGCAGTTCGGGGGGCGAAAGGGCTTTCTTT
>-|TRBV9|TRBJ1-6|-
CASSLRDGINSPLHF
TGTGCCAGCAGCTTGCGGGACGGGATTAATTCACCCCTCCACTTT
>-|TRBV6-5|TRBJ2-5|-
CASRRAVLQETQYF
TGTGCCAGCAGGAGGGCGGTCCTCCAAGAGACCCAGTACTTC
>TRBD1|TRBV6-4|TRBJ2-2|once
CASSDQDRGFHPFNTGELFF
TGTGCCAGCAGTGACCAGGACAGGGGGTTCCACCCTTTTAACACCGGGGAGCTGTTTTTT
>-|TRBV5-1|TRBJ2-7|-
CASSLVSGDEQYF
TGCGCCAGCAGCTTGGTTTCGGGAGACGAGCAGTACTTC
>TRBD1|TRBV19|TRBJ1-2|-
CASSIWDRVDYGYTF
TGTGCCAGTAGTATTTGGGACAGGGTAGACTATGGCTACACCTTC
>-|TRBV5-4|TRBJ1-2|-
CASSTESPQVNYGYTF
TGTGCCAGCAGCACGGAGTCCCCACAGGTTAACTATGGCTACACCTTC
>TRBD1|TRBV5-1|TRBJ1-2|once
CASSYQGDPKGYTF
TGCGCCAGCAGCTACCAGGGGGACCCGAAGGGCTACACCTTC
>-|TRBV5-6|TRBJ2-3|-
CASSFGWELKGDTQYF
TGTGCCAGCAGCTTTGGGTGGGAGTTGAAGGGAGATACGCAGTATTTT
>TRBD2|TRBV3-1/TRBV3-2|TRBJ2-1|-
CASSPGTSVYNEQFF
TGTGCCAGCAGCCCCGGGACTAGCGTATACAATGAGCAGTTCTTC
>-|TRBV19|TRBJ2-7|-
CASSIGQGIYEQYF
TGTGCCAGTAGTATCGGGCAGGGAATCTACGAGCAGTACTTC
>TRBD2|TRBV9|TRBJ2-7|-
CASSVGGSGGAANEQYF
TGTGCCAGCAGCGTAGGAGGTAGCGGGGGGGCCGCCAACGAGCAGTACTTC
>TRBD1|TRBV3-1/TRBV3-2|TRBJ2-7|few
CASIGQGATREQYF
TGTGCCAGCATCGGACAGGGGGCTACCCGCGAGCAGTACTTC
>-|TRBV6-6|TRBJ2-7|once
CASRTAGTPIPF
TGTGCCAGCAGAACAGCCGGGACTCCCATTCCTTTC